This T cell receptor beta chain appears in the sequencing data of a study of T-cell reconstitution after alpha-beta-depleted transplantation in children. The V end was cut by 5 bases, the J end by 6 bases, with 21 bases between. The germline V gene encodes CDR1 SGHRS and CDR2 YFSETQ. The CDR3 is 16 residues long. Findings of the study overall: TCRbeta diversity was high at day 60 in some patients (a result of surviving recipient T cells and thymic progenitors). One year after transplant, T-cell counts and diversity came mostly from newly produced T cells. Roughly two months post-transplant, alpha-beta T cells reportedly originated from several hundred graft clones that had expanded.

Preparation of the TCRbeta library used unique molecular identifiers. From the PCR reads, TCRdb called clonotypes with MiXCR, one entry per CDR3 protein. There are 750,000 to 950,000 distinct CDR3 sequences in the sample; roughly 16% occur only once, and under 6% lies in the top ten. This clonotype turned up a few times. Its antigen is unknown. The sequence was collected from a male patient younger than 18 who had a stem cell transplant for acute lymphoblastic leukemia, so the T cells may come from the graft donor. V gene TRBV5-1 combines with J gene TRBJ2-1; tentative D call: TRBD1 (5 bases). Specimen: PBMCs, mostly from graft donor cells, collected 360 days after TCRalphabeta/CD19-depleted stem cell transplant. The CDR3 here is CASSYTGPLGLNEQFF. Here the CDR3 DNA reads TGCGCCAGCAGTTACACAGGCCCACTGGGCCTCAATGAGCAGTTCTTC.